This TCR beta chain is from a study of glioma-infiltrating T cells. Study at large: Glioma patients had dexamethasone for six or fewer days before surgery. Study-level points and caveats: CDR3 overlap between tissue and blood was very small.

Deletions cut 4 bases from V and 0 bases from J, with 12 bases between. CDR1 is MNHEY and CDR2 is SVGEGT in the germline V gene. The CDR3 totals 15 residues. About this clonotype: The antigen is not known.

TCR alpha and beta CDR3 regions were amplified from RNA using iRepertoire nested multiplex PCR. One entry per CDR3 protein, called by TCRdb with MiXCR from the multiplex PCR reads. The table shows more than 350,000 distinct CDR3 sequences, with 35% to 45% occurring only once. This chain uses TRBV6-2 or TRBV6-3 with TRBJ1-2; D unresolved. This sequence was found in a human donor with low-grade glioma or glioblastoma, undergoing nonglioma brain surgery, or in good health (not recorded which). The sequenced material came from glioma tissue, nonneoplastic brain tissue, or PBMCs (not recorded which). Written as DNA, the CDR3 is TGTGCCAGCAGTTTCTACACAGCTCCTAACTATGGCTACACCTTC. Its translation: CASSFYTAPNYGYTF.